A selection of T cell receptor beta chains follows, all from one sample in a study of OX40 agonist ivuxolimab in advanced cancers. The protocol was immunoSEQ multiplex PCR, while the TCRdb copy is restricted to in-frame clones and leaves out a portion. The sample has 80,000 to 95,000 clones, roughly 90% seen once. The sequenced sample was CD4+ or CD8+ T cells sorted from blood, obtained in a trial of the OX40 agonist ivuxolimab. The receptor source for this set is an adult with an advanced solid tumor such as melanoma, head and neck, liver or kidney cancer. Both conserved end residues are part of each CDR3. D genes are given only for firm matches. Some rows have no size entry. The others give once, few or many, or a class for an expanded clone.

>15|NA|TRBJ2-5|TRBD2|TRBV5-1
TGCGCCAGCAGCACCACTAGCGGGGTGTCGGAGACCCAGTACTTC
CASSTTSGVSETQYF
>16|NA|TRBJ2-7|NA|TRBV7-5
TGTGTCAGAAGCTTAGCGGGGGAGAAAAGGCCCTACGAGCAGTACTTC
CVRSLAGEKRPYEQYF
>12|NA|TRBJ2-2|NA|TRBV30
TGTGCCTGGAGACTACTCAACGGGGAGCTGTTTTTT
CAWRLLNGELFF
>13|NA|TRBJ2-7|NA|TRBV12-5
TGTGCTAGTGGTTTGGGACCGACCTACGAGCAGTACTTC
CASGLGPTYEQYF
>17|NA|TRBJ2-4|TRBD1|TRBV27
TGTGCCAGCAGTTTATTCGGACAGGGAAATGTCAAAAACATTCAGTACTTC
CASSLFGQGNVKNIQYF
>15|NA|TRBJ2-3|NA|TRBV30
TGTGCCTGGAGTGTAGGGCAGGCGTTGTCAGATACGCAGTATTTT
CAWSVGQALSDTQYF
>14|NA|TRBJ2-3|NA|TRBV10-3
TGTGCCATCAGTGGCGGAGGGGGATCAGATACGCAGTATTTT
CAISGGGGSDTQYF
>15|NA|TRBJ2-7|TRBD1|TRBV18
TGTGCCAGCTCACCACGCCGCTCGACAGGGGGCGAGCAGTACTTC
CASSPRRSTGGEQYF
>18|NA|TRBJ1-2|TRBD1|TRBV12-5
TGTGCTAGTGGTTGGAGAACCGGGACAGGTTACCCTAACTATGGCTACACCTTC
CASGWRTGTGYPNYGYTF
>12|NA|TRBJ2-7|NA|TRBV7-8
TGTGCCAGCAGCCCCGAGCGCGGCGAGCAGTACTTC
CASSPERGEQYF
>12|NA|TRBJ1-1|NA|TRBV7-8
TGTGCCAGCAGCCAGCCCAGACGTGAAGCTTTCTTT
CASSQPRREAFF
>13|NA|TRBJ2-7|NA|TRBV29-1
TGCAGCGTTGCGGAGACAACTTACTACGAGCAGTACTTC
CSVAETTYYEQYF
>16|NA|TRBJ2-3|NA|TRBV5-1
TGCGCCAGCAGCTTAGGGATGGGCTTTAACACAGATACGCAGTATTTT
CASSLGMGFNTDTQYF
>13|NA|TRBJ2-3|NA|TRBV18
TGTGCCAGCTCACCACCCTACTCAGATACGCAGTATTTT
CASSPPYSDTQYF
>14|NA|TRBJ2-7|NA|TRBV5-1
TGCGCCAGCAGCTTGCGAGGCGGGACACCCGAGCAGTACTTC
CASSLRGGTPEQYF
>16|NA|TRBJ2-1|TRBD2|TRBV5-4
TGTGCCAGCAGCTTGTCGACTAGCGGGAATTACAATGAGCAGTTCTTC
CASSLSTSGNYNEQFF
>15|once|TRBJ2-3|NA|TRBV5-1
TGCGCCAGCAGCTTGGTGGGCAGGGGAACAGATACGCAGTATTTT
CASSLVGRGTDTQYF
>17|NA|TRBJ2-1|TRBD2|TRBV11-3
TGTGCCAGCAGCTTAGGGAATAGCGGGAGCTCCTACAATGAGCAGTTCTTC
CASSLGNSGSSYNEQFF
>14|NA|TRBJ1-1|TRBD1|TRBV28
TGTGCCAGCAGTTCGCCGGGACAGGGTGTTGAAGCTTTCTTT
CASSSPGQGVEAFF
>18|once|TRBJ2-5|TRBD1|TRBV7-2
TGTGCCAGCAGCTCGCGAGCCGGGGACAGGCCCTCAAAAGAGACCCAGTACTTC
CASSSRAGDRPSKETQYF
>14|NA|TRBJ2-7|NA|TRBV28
TGTGCCAGCAGTTTCGGGACACTACCCTACGAGCAGTACTTC
CASSFGTLPYEQYF
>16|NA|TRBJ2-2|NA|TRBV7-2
TGTGCCAGCAGCTTACCCCCGGGACGGAACACCGGGGAGCTGTTTTTT
CASSLPPGRNTGELFF
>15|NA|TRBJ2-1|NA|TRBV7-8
TGTGCCAGCAGCACGTTGACAGGAACCTACAATGAGCAGTTCTTC
CASSTLTGTYNEQFF
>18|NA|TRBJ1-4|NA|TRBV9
TGTGCCAGCAGCGTAGGGGGAGAGGGATCCAGAACTAATGAAAAACTGTTTTTT
CASSVGGEGSRTNEKLFF
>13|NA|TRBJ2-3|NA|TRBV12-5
TGTGCTAGTGGTCAGGGTTCGCCAGATACGCAGTATTTT
CASGQGSPDTQYF
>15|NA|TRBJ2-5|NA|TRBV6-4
TGTGCCAGCACCCTGGAGGGCCGAGGAGGAGAGACCCAGTACTTC
CASTLEGRGGETQYF
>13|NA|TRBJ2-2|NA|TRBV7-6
TGTGCCAGCAGACCGACAGTTACCGGGGAGCTGTTTTTT
CASRPTVTGELFF
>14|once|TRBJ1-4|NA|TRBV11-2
TGTGCCAGCAGCTTAGGCCTGGGCGGGGAAAAACTGTTTTTT
CASSLGLGGEKLFF
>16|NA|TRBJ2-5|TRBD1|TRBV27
TGTGCCAGCAGTACATCCGGGACAGGGGGCCTGGAGACCCAGTACTTC
CASSTSGTGGLETQYF
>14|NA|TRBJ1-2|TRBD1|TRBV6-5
TGTGCCAGCAGTAGAGCAGGGGGTCCCTATGGCTACACCTTC
CASSRAGGPYGYTF
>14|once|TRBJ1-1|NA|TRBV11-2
TGTGCCAGCAGCTACCTAAGCGGGAACACTGAAGCTTTCTTT
CASSYLSGNTEAFF
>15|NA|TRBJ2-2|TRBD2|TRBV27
TGTGCCAGCAGTTCAAGCGGGGTGAACACCGGGGAGCTGTTTTTT
CASSSSGVNTGELFF
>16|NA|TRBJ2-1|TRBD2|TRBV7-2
TGTGCCAGCAGCTTCCTAGGGACTACCTCCTACAATGAGCAGTTCTTC
CASSFLGTTSYNEQFF
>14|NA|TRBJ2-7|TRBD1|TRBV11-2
TGTGCCAGCAGCTCCGGACAGGGATACTACGAGCAGTACTTC
CASSSGQGYYEQYF
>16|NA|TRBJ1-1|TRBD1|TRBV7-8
TGTGCCAGCAGCCCCCGGGACAGGGGAACGAACACTGAAGCTTTCTTT
CASSPRDRGTNTEAFF
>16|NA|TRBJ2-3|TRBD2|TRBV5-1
TGCGCCAGCAGCCTCCCGCTAGCGGGAGGTACAGATACGCAGTATTTT
CASSLPLAGGTDTQYF
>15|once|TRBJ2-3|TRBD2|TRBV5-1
TGCGCCAGCAGCCTGGCTAGCGGGGGGTTTTATACGCAGTATTTT
CASSLASGGFYTQYF
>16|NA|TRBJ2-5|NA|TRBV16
TGTGCCAGCAGCCAGGCGGCGCCAGGGAGTACGGAGACCCAGTACTTC
CASSQAAPGSTETQYF
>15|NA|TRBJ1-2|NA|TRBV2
TGTGCCAGCAGTGTCTACAGGGTGGACAACTATGGCTACACCTTC
CASSVYRVDNYGYTF
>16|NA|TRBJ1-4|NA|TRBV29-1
TGCAGCGTTGAAGACCCCGACAGGCCTTGGGATGAAAAACTGTTTTTT
CSVEDPDRPWDEKLFF
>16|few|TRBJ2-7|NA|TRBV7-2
TGTGCCAGCAGCTTACGTGCGGACAGCAGCTCCTACGAGCAGTACTTC
CASSLRADSSSYEQYF
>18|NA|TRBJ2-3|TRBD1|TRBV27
TGTGCCAGCAGCTCTCCAGGGACAGGGGTTTTGGGCACAGATACGCAGTATTTT
CASSSPGTGVLGTDTQYF
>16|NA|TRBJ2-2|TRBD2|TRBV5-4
TGTGCCAGCACCGGGCGGGGAGGGTCTTATGGCGGGGAGCTGTTTTTT
CASTGRGGSYGGELFF